These 18 T cell receptor beta chains share one sample of origin, sequenced in a study of regulatory T cells in long-lasting Graves disease (dated by TCRdb to 2020 to 2023). The library came from multiplex PCR. Sequenced using an Illumina HiSeq 4000. CDR3 regions were amplified by Arm-PCR with iRepertoire HTBI primers to construct TCR beta libraries. TCRdb reprocessed the public reads (quality trimming at Q25 with fastp, clone calling with MiXCR) and kept in-frame beta chains. Each CDR3 protein appears once, grouped with its most common genes and DNA. For this sample there are a few hundred thousand distinct CDR3 sequences; 15% appear just once. The ten largest clones add up to about 7.6% of the sample. The sample's time point label, in plain terms: newly diagnosed GD, antithyroid drugs for less than 3 months. For both TCR sequencing and RNA sequencing, RNA was extracted from PBMCs using TRIzol. A further study also used this sample, focusing on T cells in Graves' hyperthyroidism and ophthalmopathy.

The sequencing here drew on peripheral blood mononuclear cells (PBMCs), taken at new diagnosis, from a patient treated with antithyroid drugs. These receptors all come from a middle-aged woman with Graves disease. Donor details come from another sample of the same person, matched by shared clones.

This clonotype was counted a few times. The rearrangement uses TRBV6-5 and TRBJ2-2; 11 bases fit TRBD2. There are 15 residues in the CDR3. Germline V gives CDR1 MNHEY, CDR2 SVGAGI. V was pared by 2 bases and J by 4 bases, with 0 bases of the junction left unmatched. DNA for the CDR3: TGTGCCAGCAGTTACGGGACTAGCGGCACCGGGGAGCTGTTTTTT. Protein product: CASSYGTSGTGELFF.

This clonotype was counted ten times or more. The chain links TRBV2 to TRBJ2-5, with TRBD2 matching 10 bases. Germline CDR1 reads SNHLY; CDR2 reads FYNNEI. V was pared by 8 bases and J by 2 bases, with 5 bases of the junction left unmatched. The CDR3 has 14 residues. CDR3 in amino acids: CASALAGAQETQYF. CDR3 bases: TGTGCCAGCGCTCTAGCGGGAGCTCAAGAGACCCAGTACTTC.

This clonotype has a count of ten or more. The chain couples TRBV28 to TRBJ2-7; no reliable D call. The germline CDR1 and CDR2 sequences are MDHEN and SYDVKM. This CDR3 is built from 15 residues. Trimming pared 5 bases from V and 1 base from J, leaving 15 bases between. CDR3 region: CASSLFSDGSYEQYF. CDR3 nucleotides: TGTGCCAGCAGTCTCTTCTCGGACGGTTCCTACGAGCAGTACTTC.

This clonotype was seen many times. J is TRBJ2-7 and V is TRBV20-1; 8 positions agree with TRBD1. From germline, CDR1 is DFQATT and CDR2 SNEGSKA (reference sequence). The CDR3 has 13 residues. V lost 1 base and J lost 6; bases outside the gene matches: 5. The CDR3 region has the DNA TGCAGTGCTAGAGTTTACAGGGGGTCCGAGCAGTACTTC. It encodes CSARVYRGSEQYF.

A few counts support this clonotype. The CDR3: CASSFPTISYNEQFF. The CDR3, as DNA: TGTGCCAGCAGTTTCCCTACGATCTCCTACAATGAGCAGTTCTTC. J is TRBJ2-1 and V is TRBV28; D gene uncertain. Germline CDR1 is MDHEN and CDR2 is SYDVKM. The V gene lost 3 bases and the J gene lost 0 bases, with 9 bases spanning the gap. The CDR3 loop spans 15 amino acids.

This clonotype was observed a handful of times. The chain is built from TRBV6-2 or TRBV6-3 and TRBJ1-1; TRBD1 matches 7 bases. V lost 6 bases and J lost 2; bases outside the gene matches: 18. Per the germline V gene, CDR1 is MNHEY and CDR2 is SVGEGT. The CDR3 has 18 residues. The DNA of the CDR3 is TGTGCCAGCAGCGAACCCTACAGGGGTGCAATGGAAAACACTGAAGCTTTCTTT. Translation gives CASSEPYRGAMENTEAFF.

This clonotype occurred many times. This chain links TRBV11-2 with TRBJ1-2; TRBD1 matches 7 bases. V lost 7 bases and J lost 4; bases outside the gene matches: 12. CDR1 and CDR2 from the germline V gene are SGHAT and FQNNGV. The CDR3 loop spans 15 amino acids. CDR3 sequence reads: CASNPTGMTIYGYTF. CDR3 sequence (DNA): TGTGCCAGCAATCCGACAGGGATGACGATCTATGGCTACACCTTC.

There are a few counts of this clonotype. The chain uses TRBV20-1 and TRBJ2-7, with D unclear. This CDR3 is 11 amino acids long. Germline V lookup: CDR1 DFQATT, CDR2 SNEGSKA (reference sequence). Deletions cut 5 bases from V and 3 bases from J, with 8 bases between. The CDR3 here is CSALDGYEQYF. The CDR3 coding sequence is TGCAGTGCTCTGGACGGCTACGAGCAGTACTTC.

V is TRBV29-1 and J is TRBJ1-1; D gene ambiguous. The CDR3 totals 10 residues. Germline loops: CDR1 SQVTM, CDR2 ANQGSEA. The V gene lost 5 bases and the J gene lost 4 bases, with 5 bases spanning the gap. The CDR3 nucleotides are TGCAGCGTTTGGGGCACTGAAGCTTTCTTT. Encoded protein: CSVWGTEAFF.

V is TRBV12-3 or TRBV12-4 and J is TRBJ2-2, with TRBD2 matching over 11 bases. This CDR3 is 16 amino acids long. V lost 8 bases, J lost 2 bases, and 7 bases stayed unmatched. The CDR3 DNA sequence: TGTGCCAGCGGACTAGCGGGCCGGAAAAACACCGGGGAGCTGTTTTTT. It translates to CASGLAGRKNTGELFF.

Comments on this clonotype: Given the absence of the conserved phenylalanine or tryptophan at the CDR3 end, a read error is likely. V and J are TRBV28 and TRBJ1-2; D is possibly TRBD1 (5 bases). Germline CDR1 is MDHEN and CDR2 is SYDVKM. CDR3 length: 19 residues. V gave up 5 bases and J gave up 3 bases, with 28 bases separating them. DNA of the CDR3: TGTGCCAGCAGTCCTAGGGGAGGGGCCAGGGAGGAGTGGGACTATGGCTACACCTTA. Protein product: CASSPRGGAREEWDYGYTL.

This clonotype came up many times. The chain has TRBV7-6 and TRBJ1-4; 7 positions agree with TRBD1. This CDR3 has 16 residues. Germline V CDR1 and CDR2: SGHVS, FNYEAQ. The junction had 8 bases not matched to a gene; V was cut back by 1 base and J by 6 bases. This chain's CDR3 is CASSLDVGQSYEKLFF. The CDR3 bases are TGTGCCAGCAGCTTAGATGTGGGACAGAGCTATGAAAAACTGTTTTTT.

This clonotype was detected a few times. The V gene is TRBV10-2, the J gene TRBJ2-4; unclear D gene. Germline V CDR1 and CDR2: WSHSY, SAAADI. The CDR3 loop spans 16 amino acids. V lost 4 bases to trimming and J lost 2 bases, with 15 bases between them. The CDR3 here is CASSVDPGGSKNIQYF. The DNA of the CDR3 is TGCGCCAGCAGTGTAGATCCTGGTGGGTCCAAAAACATTCAGTACTTC.

There are many counts of this clonotype. J is TRBJ2-3 and V is TRBV28, with D possibly matching TRBD2 (5 bases). Germline CDR1 is MDHEN and CDR2 is SYDVKM. Deletions cut 7 bases from V and 5 bases from J, with 13 bases between. The CDR3 covers 13 residues. CDR3 sequence (DNA): TGTGCCAGCACCGATCCCCGGGGAGATACGCAGTATTTT. It is translated as CASTDPRGDTQYF.

Regarding this clonotype: Sequence at one end of the junction differs from germline and may be a read error. The V gene is TRBV4-1, the J gene TRBJ2-3; 12 bases align to TRBD1. CDR1 and CDR2 (germline): MGHRA, YSYEKL. CDR3 length equals 16 residues. This CDR3 is CASNQPGTGGPDTQYF. Written as DNA, the CDR3 is TGCGCCAGCAACCAACCCGGGACAGGGGGCCCGGATACGCAGTATTTT.

This clonotype showed up many times. An end of the junction does not agree with germline; a read error may underlie this. The chain joins TRBV2 to TRBJ2-5; 8 bases are shared with TRBD1. CDR1 is SNHLY and CDR2 is FYNNEI in the germline V gene. The CDR3 totals 14 residues. CDR3 protein: CTSSRQGSLETQYF. The DNA for the CDR3 is TGTACCAGCAGCCGACAGGGGAGTTTGGAGACCCAGTACTTC.

The sample holds a few counts of this clonotype. A much bigger clone sits one base away, suggesting this may be a read error. V and J are TRBV28 and TRBJ2-7; tentatively, D is TRBD2 (6 bases). The CDR3 spans 13 residues. Trimming shortened V by 4 bases and J by 6 bases, and 13 bases separated the two germline ends. Germline CDR1 MDHEN, CDR2 SYDVKM. The CDR3 DNA reads TGTGCCAGCAGTTCGCCGGGAGCCTGCGAGCAGTACTTC. This gives the protein CASSSPGACEQYF.

This clonotype was seen many times. The chain joins TRBV11-3 to TRBJ2-1; a weak D match, TRBD1 (7 bases). There are 15 residues in the CDR3. Germline loops: CDR1 SGHNT, CDR2 YENEEA. V was trimmed by 3 bases and J by 3 bases, leaving 12 bases between them. The CDR3 here is CASSLEGASYNEQFF. As DNA, the CDR3 is TGTGCCAGCAGCTTGGAGGGGGCGAGCTACAATGAGCAGTTCTTC.